These 8 T cell receptor beta chains were all obtained from the same sample, sequenced in a study of T cell repertoires in cytomegalovirus infection. Their antigens remain unidentified. MiXCR was run by TCRdb on the reads, yielding one entry per CDR3 protein. Altogether roughly 920,000 distinct CDR3 sequences are present, 30% to 40% being singletons, with the ten largest covering roughly 12%. Sequenced here: cultured CD8+ T cells from PBMCs, sampled from culture after CMV antigen stimulation. These receptors came from a human donor in good health (CMV status not recorded). Some clones in this sample may be carry-over from other donors' samples.

This clonotype was seen a few times. This sequence joins TRBV7-6 and TRBJ2-6, with 7 bases matching TRBD1. The V segment lost 4 bases and the J segment 4 bases; nucleotides outside the gene matches: 7. The CDR3 loop spans 16 amino acids. Germline V lookup: CDR1 SGHVS, CDR2 FNYEAQ. The chain's CDR3 is CASSSSTGIGANVLTF. DNA for the CDR3: TGTGCCAGCAGCTCCTCGACAGGGATCGGGGCCAACGTCCTGACTTTC.

This clonotype occurred a few times. This rearrangement joins TRBV6-6 to TRBJ1-6; 10 nucleotides align to TRBD1. CDR1 and CDR2 from the germline V gene are MNHNY and SVGAGI (reference sequence). The CDR3 totals 15 residues. Trimming took 6 bases from V and 9 from J; bases not matched to a gene: 8. CDR3 residues: CASRRDRGLGSPLHF. CDR3 bases: TGTGCCAGCAGGAGGGACAGGGGATTGGGTTCACCCCTCCACTTT.

The J gene is TRBJ2-5, the V gene TRBV7-6; tentative D call: TRBD1 (5 bases). The CDR3 loop spans 16 amino acids. Deletions cut 5 bases from V and 3 bases from J, with 19 bases between. Germline V CDR1 and CDR2: SGHVS, FNYEAQ. CDR3 residues: CASSPLPPRVEETQYF. CDR3 in DNA: TGTGCCAGCAGCCCCCTTCCTCCCAGGGTGGAAGAGACCCAGTACTTC.

V gene TRBV15 combines with J gene TRBJ2-5, with TRBD1 as a possible D gene (5 bases). Germline V gene lookup returns CDR1 LNHNV and CDR2 YYDKDF (reference sequence). CDR3 length equals 13 residues. V lost 3 bases, J lost 5 bases, and 10 bases lay in between. The CDR3 sequence: CATSSRVLETQYF. CDR3 coding DNA: TGTGCCACCAGCAGCAGGGTGCTGGAGACCCAGTACTTC.

The rearrangement links TRBV4-1 to TRBJ1-1, with D uncertain. V was shortened by 4 bases and J by 1 base, with 13 bases between the two germline ends. The CDR3 extends over 15 amino acids. CDR1 is MGHRA and CDR2 is YSYEKL in the germline V gene. The DNA for the CDR3 is TGCGCCAGCAGCCCAAGTGGGGTCGCGAACACTGAAGCTTTCTTT. Encoded protein: CASSPSGVANTEAFF.

This rearrangement joins TRBV7-9 to TRBJ1-2; no clear D gene. The ends were cut back, 3 bases at V and 7 bases at J, with 21 bases in the middle. The CDR3 runs to 16 residues. CDR1 and CDR2 (germline): SEHNR, FQNEAQ (reference sequence). The CDR3 sequence: CASSFPAEYRGSGYTF. The CDR3 DNA is TGTGCCAGCAGCTTTCCGGCTGAGTACCGCGGGAGTGGCTACACCTTC.

This clonotype has at least ten counts. The chain carries TRBV7-6 and TRBJ1-5; 9 nucleotides match TRBD1. CDR1 SGHVS and CDR2 FNYEAQ come from the germline V gene. J gave up 10 bases and V 0 bases, and 10 bases lay outside the gene matches. The CDR3 spans 16 residues. The CDR3 sequence is CASSLAEDRGQRPQHF. CDR3 sequence (DNA): TGTGCCAGCAGCTTAGCGGAGGACAGGGGCCAACGCCCCCAGCATTTT.

The V gene is TRBV19, the J gene TRBJ1-1; TRBD1 is a possible D gene (5 bases). V lost 10 bases, J lost 0 bases, and 21 bases lay in between. The CDR3 totals 16 residues. The germline V gene encodes CDR1 LNHDA and CDR2 SQIVND (reference sequence). The CDR3 loop is CATLPLGARMNTEAFF. In DNA, the CDR3 is TGTGCCACCTTGCCCCTTGGGGCTCGCATGAACACTGAAGCTTTCTTT. The full variable domain, its missing parts supplied by reference TRBV19 and TRBJ1-1, is DGGITQSPKYLFRKEGQNVTLSCEQNLNHDAMYWYRQDPGQGLRLIYYSQIVNDFQKGDIAEGYSVSREKKESFPLTVTSAQKNPTAFYLCATLPLGARMNTEAFFGQGTRLTVV.